Each of the 7 T cell receptor beta chains below was sequenced from the same sample in a study of blood T cell repertoires in COVID-19 (dated by TCRdb to the early 2020s). The library was built by means of the immunoSEQ multiplex PCR assay. The clones in this table, taken by TCRdb from immuneACCESS, are in-frame only. Not every clone is retained; where verified, under half of the shortfall comes from an unresolved V gene, and the cause of the rest is unknown. The sample profile shows approximately 230,000 clones; roughly nine tenths of them were found once. Around 3% of the sample belongs to the ten largest clones. What was sequenced was peripheral blood. Receptors were obtained from a man aged 18 to 35 with active or convalescent COVID-19.

This sequence joins TRBV28 and TRBJ2-1; 10 nucleotides match TRBD2. Trimming at V came to 4 bases and at J to 8 bases, leaving 20 bases not matched to a gene. The CDR3 runs 19 residues. Looked up from germline, CDR1 is MDHEN and CDR2 is SYDVKM. The CDR3 spells CASSSMRRRLAGVGDEQFF. The DNA for the CDR3 is TGTGCCAGCAGTTCTATGAGAAGACGACTAGCGGGCGTCGGCGATGAGCAGTTCTTC.

V is TRBV6-2 or TRBV6-3 and J is TRBJ2-1; 8 bases are shared with TRBD1. The V segment lost 0 bases and the J segment 9 bases; nucleotides outside the gene matches: 7. This CDR3 has 15 amino acids. Germline lookup yields CDR1 MNHEY and CDR2 SVGEGT. The CDR3 region is CASSYSPGGNAEQFF. Written as DNA, the CDR3 is TGTGCCAGCAGTTACTCGCCAGGGGGCAATGCTGAGCAGTTCTTC.

The V and J genes are TRBV7-3 and TRBJ2-1, with 12 bases that match TRBD2. The CDR3 extends over 15 amino acids. V was pared by 5 bases and J by 6 bases, with 5 bases of the junction left unmatched. Per the germline V gene, CDR1 is SGHTA and CDR2 is FQGTGA. In DNA, the CDR3 is TGTGCCAGCAGCCCTAGCGGGGGGGCGAGCAATGAGCAGTTCTTC. Translation: CASSPSGGASNEQFF.

This clone has only a few counts. The J gene is TRBJ2-7, the V gene TRBV6-5; D is possibly TRBD2 (6 bases). There are 13 residues in the CDR3. The germline V gene encodes CDR1 MNHEY and CDR2 SVGAGI. Trimming took 0 bases from V and 4 from J, leaving 7 bases between them. CDR3 loop: CASSYSEGYEQYF. The CDR3, as DNA: TGTGCCAGCAGTTACTCGGAGGGATACGAGCAGTACTTC.

The chain recombines TRBV6-5 with TRBJ1-2; TRBD1 matches 9 bases. Germline CDR1 and CDR2: MNHEY and SVGAGI. The CDR3 sequence is 13 residues long. J was trimmed by 4 bases and V by 6 bases; bases with no gene match: 3. The CDR3 bases are TGTGCCAGCAGCTTGGACAGGGGCTATGGCTACACCTTC. Residues: CASSLDRGYGYTF.

This chain uses TRBV28 with TRBJ2-2; TRBD1 matches 8 bases. The germline V gene encodes CDR1 MDHEN and CDR2 SYDVKM. V lost 5 bases to trimming and J lost 4 bases; unmatched junction nucleotides: 6. The CDR3 length is 15 residues. The CDR3 region is CASSLSGQGTGELFF. The CDR3, as DNA: TGTGCCAGCAGTCTCTCTGGACAGGGCACCGGGGAGCTGTTTTTT. Full variable domain (missing parts from reference TRBV28 and TRBJ2-2): DVKVTQSSRYLVKRTGEKVFLECVQDMDHENMFWYRQDPGLGLRLIYFSYDVKMKEKGDIPEGYSVSREKKERFSLILESASTNQTSMYLCASSLSGQGTGELFFGEGSRLTVL.

This sequence joins TRBV5-4 and TRBJ2-5, with 8 bases identical to TRBD2. This CDR3 is 17 amino acids long. CDR1 and CDR2 from the germline V gene are SGHNT and YYREEE (reference sequence). Germline trimming cut 0 bases from V and 2 bases from J; bases unmatched to any gene: 9. In DNA, the CDR3 is TGTGCCAGCAGCTTGGGGGTTAGCGGGGATCAGCAAGAGACCCAGTACTTC. Protein: CASSLGVSGDQQETQYF. Supplemented by reference TRBV5-4 and TRBJ2-5, the full variable domain reads ETGVTQSPTHLIKTRGQQVTLRCSSQSGHNTVSWYQQALGQGPQFIFQYYREEENGRGNFPPRFSGLQFPNYSSELNVNALELDDSALYLCASSLGVSGDQQETQYFGPGTRLLVL.